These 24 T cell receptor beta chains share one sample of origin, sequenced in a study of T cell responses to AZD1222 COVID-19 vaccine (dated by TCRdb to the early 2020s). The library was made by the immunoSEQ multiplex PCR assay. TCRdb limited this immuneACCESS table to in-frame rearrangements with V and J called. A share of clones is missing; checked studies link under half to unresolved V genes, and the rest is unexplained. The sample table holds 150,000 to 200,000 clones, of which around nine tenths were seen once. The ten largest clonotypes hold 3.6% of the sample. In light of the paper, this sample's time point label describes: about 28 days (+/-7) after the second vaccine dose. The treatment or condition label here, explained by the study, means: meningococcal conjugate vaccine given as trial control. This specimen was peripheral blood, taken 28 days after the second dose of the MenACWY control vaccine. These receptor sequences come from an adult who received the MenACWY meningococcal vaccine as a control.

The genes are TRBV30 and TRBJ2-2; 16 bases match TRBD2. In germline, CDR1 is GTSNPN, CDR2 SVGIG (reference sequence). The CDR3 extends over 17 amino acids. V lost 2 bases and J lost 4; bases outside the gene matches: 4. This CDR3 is CAWSLGLAGGGTGELFF. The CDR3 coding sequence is TGTGCCTGGAGTTTGGGACTAGCGGGAGGGGGCACCGGGGAGCTGTTTTTT.

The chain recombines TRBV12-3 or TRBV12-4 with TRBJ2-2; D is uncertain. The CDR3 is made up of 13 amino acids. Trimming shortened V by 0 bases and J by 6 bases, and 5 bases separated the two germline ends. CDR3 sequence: CASSLAGSGELFF. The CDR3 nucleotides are TGTGCCAGCAGTTTAGCGGGGTCCGGGGAGCTGTTTTTT.

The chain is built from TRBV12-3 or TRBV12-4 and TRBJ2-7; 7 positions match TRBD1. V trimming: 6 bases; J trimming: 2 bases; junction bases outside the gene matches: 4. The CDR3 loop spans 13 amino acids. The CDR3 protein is CASRATGTYEQYF. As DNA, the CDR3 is TGTGCCAGCAGAGCGACAGGGACCTACGAGCAGTACTTC.

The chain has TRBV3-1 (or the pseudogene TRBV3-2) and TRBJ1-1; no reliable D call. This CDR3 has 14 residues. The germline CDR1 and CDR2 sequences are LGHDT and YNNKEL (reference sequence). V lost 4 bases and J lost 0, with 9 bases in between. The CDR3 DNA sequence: TGTGCCAGCAGCCGGGGTGTAATGAACACTGAAGCTTTCTTT. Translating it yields CASSRGVMNTEAFF.

The CDR3 loop is CASKVTGKNEKLFF. CDR3 nucleotides: TGTGCCAGCAAGGTAACAGGAAAAAATGAAAAACTGTTTTTT. V gene TRBV2 combines with J gene TRBJ1-4; the D gene is possibly TRBD1 (5 bases). In germline, CDR1 is SNHLY, CDR2 FYNNEI. CDR3 length equals 14 residues. Trimming cost V 7 bases and J 5 bases, with 14 bases left between them.

The CDR3 sequence: CASSDGTYLVGYTF. The DNA for the CDR3 is TGTGCCAGCAGTGATGGGACGTATCTCGTCGGCTACACCTTC. V usage is TRBV25-1 and J usage is TRBJ1-2, with D maybe TRBD1 (5 bases). Germline V gene sequence: CDR1 MGHDK, CDR2 SYGVNS. The CDR3 spans 14 residues. V lost 3 bases and J lost 8, with 16 bases in between.

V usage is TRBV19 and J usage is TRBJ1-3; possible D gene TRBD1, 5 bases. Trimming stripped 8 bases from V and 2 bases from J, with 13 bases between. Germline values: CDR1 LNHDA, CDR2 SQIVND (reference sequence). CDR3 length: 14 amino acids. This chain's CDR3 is CASGQGVAGNTIYF. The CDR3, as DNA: TGTGCCAGTGGCCAGGGCGTGGCTGGAAACACCATATATTTT.

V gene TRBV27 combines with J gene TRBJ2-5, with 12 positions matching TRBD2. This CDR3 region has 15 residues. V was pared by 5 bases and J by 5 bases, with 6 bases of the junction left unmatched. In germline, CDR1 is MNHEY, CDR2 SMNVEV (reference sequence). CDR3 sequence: CASSRLAGDLETQYF. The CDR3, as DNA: TGTGCCAGCAGTCGACTAGCGGGAGATCTTGAGACCCAGTACTTC.

CDR3 amino acids: CASSERLVQGEQYF. The DNA of the CDR3 is TGTGCCAGCAGTGAACGACTAGTGCAGGGCGAGCAGTACTTC. This rearrangement joins TRBV2 to TRBJ2-7; D perhaps matches TRBD2 (6 bases). Germline CDR1 is SNHLY and CDR2 is FYNNEI. CDR3 length: 14 amino acids. Trimming removed 2 bases at V and 6 bases at J, with 14 bases between.

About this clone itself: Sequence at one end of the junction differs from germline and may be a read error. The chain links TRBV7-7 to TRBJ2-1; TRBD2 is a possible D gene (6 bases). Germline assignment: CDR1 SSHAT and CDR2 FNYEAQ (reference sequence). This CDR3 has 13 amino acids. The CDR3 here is CASSLAAGNEQFF. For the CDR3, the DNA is TGTGCTAGCAGCTTAGCGGCTGGCAATGAGCAGTTCTTC.

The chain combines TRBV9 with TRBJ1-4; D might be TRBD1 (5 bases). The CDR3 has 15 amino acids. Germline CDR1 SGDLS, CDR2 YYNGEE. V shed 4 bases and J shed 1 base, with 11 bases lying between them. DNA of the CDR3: TGTGCCAGCAGCACCCAGGGTGGAACTAATGAAAAACTGTTTTTT. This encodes CASSTQGGTNEKLFF.

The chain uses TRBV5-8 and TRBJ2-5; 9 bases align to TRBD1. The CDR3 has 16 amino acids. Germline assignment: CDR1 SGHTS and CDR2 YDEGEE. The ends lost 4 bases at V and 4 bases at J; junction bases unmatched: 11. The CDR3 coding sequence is TGTGCCAGCAGCCCCGGGACAGGGCGGATATCAGAGACCCAGTACTTC. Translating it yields CASSPGTGRISETQYF. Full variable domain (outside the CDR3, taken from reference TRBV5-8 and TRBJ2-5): EAGVTQSPTHLIKTRGQQATLRCSPISGHTSVYWYQQALGLGLQFLLWYDEGEERNRGNFPPRFSGRQFPNYSSELNVNALELEDSALYLCASSPGTGRISETQYFGPGTRLLVL.

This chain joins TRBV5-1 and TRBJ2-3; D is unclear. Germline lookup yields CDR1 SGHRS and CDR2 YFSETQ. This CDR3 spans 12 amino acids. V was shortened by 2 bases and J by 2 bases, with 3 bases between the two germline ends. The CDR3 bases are TGCGCCAGCAGCTTAGCCACAGATACGCAGTATTTT. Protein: CASSLATDTQYF.

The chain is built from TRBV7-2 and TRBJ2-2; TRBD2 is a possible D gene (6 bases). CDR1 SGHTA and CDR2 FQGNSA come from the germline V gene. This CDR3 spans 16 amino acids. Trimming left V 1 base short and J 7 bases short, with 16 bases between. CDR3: CASSLGRREGVGELFF. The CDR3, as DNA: TGTGCCAGCAGCTTAGGCCGGCGGGAAGGGGTCGGGGAGCTGTTTTTT.

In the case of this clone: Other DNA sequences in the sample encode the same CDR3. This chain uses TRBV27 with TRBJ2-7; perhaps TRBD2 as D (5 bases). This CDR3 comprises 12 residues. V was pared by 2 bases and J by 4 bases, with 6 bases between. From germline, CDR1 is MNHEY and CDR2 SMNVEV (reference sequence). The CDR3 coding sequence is TGTGCCAGCAGTTTAACGGGATACGAGCAGTACTTC. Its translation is CASSLTGYEQYF.

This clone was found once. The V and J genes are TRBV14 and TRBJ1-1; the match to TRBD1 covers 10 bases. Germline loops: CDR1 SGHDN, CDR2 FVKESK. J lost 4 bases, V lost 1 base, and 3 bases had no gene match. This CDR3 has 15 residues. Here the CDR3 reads CASSQGQGAVTEAFF. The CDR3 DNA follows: TGTGCCAGCAGCCAAGGACAGGGGGCGGTCACTGAAGCTTTCTTT.

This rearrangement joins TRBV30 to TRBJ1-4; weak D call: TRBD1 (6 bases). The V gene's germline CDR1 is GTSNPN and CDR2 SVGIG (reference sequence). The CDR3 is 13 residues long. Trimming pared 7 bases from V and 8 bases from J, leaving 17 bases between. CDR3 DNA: TGTGCCTCCAAGGGAACAGGGAGAGAAAAACTGTTTTTT. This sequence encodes CASKGTGREKLFF.

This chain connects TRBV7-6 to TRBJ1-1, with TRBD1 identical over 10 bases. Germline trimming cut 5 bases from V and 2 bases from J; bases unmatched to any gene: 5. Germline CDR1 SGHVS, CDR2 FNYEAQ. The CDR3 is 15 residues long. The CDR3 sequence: CASSIRTGGNTEAFF. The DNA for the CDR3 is TGTGCCAGCAGCATTCGGACAGGGGGAAACACTGAAGCTTTCTTT.

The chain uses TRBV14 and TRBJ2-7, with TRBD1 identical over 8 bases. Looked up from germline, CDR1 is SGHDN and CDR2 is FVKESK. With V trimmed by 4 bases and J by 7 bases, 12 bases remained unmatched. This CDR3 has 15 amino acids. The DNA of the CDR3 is TGTGCCAGCAGCCCCCCCCGGACAGGGCTCGGGGAGCAGTACTTC. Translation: CASSPPRTGLGEQYF.

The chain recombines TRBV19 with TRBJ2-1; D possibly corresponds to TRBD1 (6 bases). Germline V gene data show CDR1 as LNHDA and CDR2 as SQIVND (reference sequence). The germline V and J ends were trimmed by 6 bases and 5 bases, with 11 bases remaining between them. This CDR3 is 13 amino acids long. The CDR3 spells CASSLRTDNEQFF. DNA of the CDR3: TGTGCCAGTAGCCTGAGGACAGACAATGAGCAGTTCTTC.

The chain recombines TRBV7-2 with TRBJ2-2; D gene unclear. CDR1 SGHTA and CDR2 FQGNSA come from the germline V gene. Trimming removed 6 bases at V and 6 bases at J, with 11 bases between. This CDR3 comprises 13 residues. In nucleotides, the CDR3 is TGTGCCAGCAGACCTGTAGTGTCCGGGGAGCTGTTTTTT. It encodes CASRPVVSGELFF.

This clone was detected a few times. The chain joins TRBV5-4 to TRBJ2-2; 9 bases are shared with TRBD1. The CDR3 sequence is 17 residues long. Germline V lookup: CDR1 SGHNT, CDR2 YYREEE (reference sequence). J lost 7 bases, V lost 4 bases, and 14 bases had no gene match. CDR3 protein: CASSTAMGQGIGGELFF. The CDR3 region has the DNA TGTGCCAGCAGCACGGCTATGGGACAGGGTATCGGCGGGGAGCTGTTTTTT.

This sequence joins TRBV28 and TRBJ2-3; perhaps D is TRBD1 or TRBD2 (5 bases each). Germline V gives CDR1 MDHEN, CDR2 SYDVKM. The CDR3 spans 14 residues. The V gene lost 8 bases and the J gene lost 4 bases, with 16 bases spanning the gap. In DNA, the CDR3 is TGTGCCAGCGCCCCTGGGGGTTGGGCAGATACGCAGTATTTT. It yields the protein CASAPGGWADTQYF.

Here the CDR3 reads CASRSTFRAYEQYF. CDR3 nucleotide sequence: TGTGCCAGTAGGTCAACCTTTCGTGCCTACGAGCAGTACTTC. The chain links TRBV19 to TRBJ2-7, with no clear D. The CDR3 sequence is 14 residues long. Germline V CDR1 and CDR2: LNHDA, SQIVND (reference sequence). V lost 6 bases and J 2 bases, leaving 14 bases between the germline ends.